This is a list of T cell receptor beta chains from one sample in a study of blood T cell repertoires in COVID-19. Measured with immunoSEQ multiplex PCR; TCRdb has only the in-frame clones, and not every one. The top ten hold 1.4% of the sample, which has around 59,000 clones, around 90% seen once. The sequencing input was peripheral blood. The receptors here all came from a man aged 55 to 70 with acute or convalescent COVID-19. Each CDR3 is given with its conserved first and last residue. Fields, in order: clone size, D gene, J gene, V gene, CDR3 DNA, CDR3 protein. A D gene is named only where the DNA matches it firmly. Clone sizes are given selectively: once, few, many, or a class where the clone is expanded.

clone_size: NA
d_call: NA
j_call: TRBJ1-2
v_call: TRBV2
cdr3_nt: TGTGCCAGCAGTGAAGATGGACTCTCTCTTAGCTATGGCTACACCTTC
cdr3_aa: CASSEDGLSLSYGYTF

clone_size: NA
d_call: NA
j_call: TRBJ1-1
v_call: TRBV6-6
cdr3_nt: TGTGCCAGCAGTACCTCGGGGATCAGCACTGAAGCTTTCTTT
cdr3_aa: CASSTSGISTEAFF

clone_size: NA
d_call: TRBD1
j_call: TRBJ1-1
v_call: TRBV27
cdr3_nt: TGTGCCAGCAGTTCTCGATCACAGGGGCTGCTAACCCGAGGGACTGAAGCTTTCTTT
cdr3_aa: CASSSRSQGLLTRGTEAFF

clone_size: NA
d_call: TRBD2
j_call: TRBJ2-1
v_call: TRBV7-3
cdr3_nt: TGTGCCAGCAGCTCTCTAGCGGGAGCCACCTACAATGAGCAGTTCTTC
cdr3_aa: CASSSLAGATYNEQFF

clone_size: NA
d_call: NA
j_call: TRBJ2-1
v_call: TRBV2
cdr3_nt: TGTGCCAGCGGCGGAGCGGTATCTTACAATGAGCAGTTCTTC
cdr3_aa: CASGGAVSYNEQFF

clone_size: NA
d_call: NA
j_call: TRBJ1-5
v_call: TRBV11-2
cdr3_nt: TGTGCCAGCAGCTTAAAGGGGCAGCCCAATCAGCCCCAGCATTTT
cdr3_aa: CASSLKGQPNQPQHF

clone_size: NA
d_call: NA
j_call: TRBJ2-7
v_call: TRBV12-5
cdr3_nt: TGTGCTAGTGGCCCTCGCCCGCAAAGCGGGTCCTCCTACGAGCAGTACTTC
cdr3_aa: CASGPRPQSGSSYEQYF

clone_size: NA
d_call: NA
j_call: TRBJ1-4
v_call: TRBV6-6
cdr3_nt: TGTGCCACAAAGACACCAACTAATGAAAAACTGTTTTTT
cdr3_aa: CATKTPTNEKLFF

clone_size: NA
d_call: NA
j_call: TRBJ1-2
v_call: TRBV9
cdr3_nt: TGTGCCAGCAGCGTAGATGAGGAGGACTATGGCTACACCTTC
cdr3_aa: CASSVDEEDYGYTF

clone_size: NA
d_call: NA
j_call: TRBJ2-2
v_call: TRBV10-3
cdr3_nt: TGTGCCATACAGCGACAGGCCAGGGGCACCGGGGAGCTGTTTTTT
cdr3_aa: CAIQRQARGTGELFF

clone_size: few
d_call: NA
j_call: TRBJ2-7
v_call: TRBV11-3
cdr3_nt: TGTGCCAGCAGCTTAGGCAGGGCCCTCTACGAGCAGTACTTC
cdr3_aa: CASSLGRALYEQYF

clone_size: NA
d_call: NA
j_call: TRBJ2-5
v_call: TRBV19
cdr3_nt: TGTGCCAGTAGTATGGCGCTGCGGGGCGCCCTTCAAGAGACCCAGTACTTC
cdr3_aa: CASSMALRGALQETQYF

clone_size: NA
d_call: NA
j_call: TRBJ1-3
v_call: TRBV9
cdr3_nt: TGTGCCAGCAGCGTAGCCCCGACGGGAGGGGCCTCTGGAAACACCATATATTTT
cdr3_aa: CASSVAPTGGASGNTIYF

clone_size: once
d_call: NA
j_call: TRBJ2-2
v_call: TRBV9
cdr3_nt: TGTGCCAGCAGCGTCAGCCCCGGGACGAACACCGGGGAGCTGTTTTTT
cdr3_aa: CASSVSPGTNTGELFF

clone_size: NA
d_call: NA
j_call: TRBJ2-5
v_call: TRBV5-6
cdr3_nt: TGTGCCAGCAGCTTTCTTAGCACCCGGGAGACCCAGTACTTC
cdr3_aa: CASSFLSTRETQYF

clone_size: once
d_call: NA
j_call: TRBJ2-7
v_call: TRBV28
cdr3_nt: TGTGCCAGCACCCCGGGGCCAGGGGGGAGCTCCTACGAGCAGTACTTC
cdr3_aa: CASTPGPGGSSYEQYF

clone_size: NA
d_call: TRBD1
j_call: TRBJ2-7
v_call: TRBV7-6
cdr3_nt: TGTGCCAGCAGCTTATCCAGGGGGCCTAGCCCCGAGCAGTACTTC
cdr3_aa: CASSLSRGPSPEQYF

clone_size: NA
d_call: NA
j_call: TRBJ1-2
v_call: TRBV7-2
cdr3_nt: TGTGCCAGCAGCTTAGCGATTAGAGGAACGAACTATGGCTACACCTTC
cdr3_aa: CASSLAIRGTNYGYTF

clone_size: NA
d_call: TRBD1
j_call: TRBJ2-2
v_call: TRBV15
cdr3_nt: TGTGCCACCAGCAGATTGACAGGGGGCGCCACCGGGGAGCTGTTTTTT
cdr3_aa: CATSRLTGGATGELFF

clone_size: NA
d_call: NA
j_call: TRBJ2-3
v_call: TRBV6-1
cdr3_nt: TGTGCCAGCAGTGAACTAGGCACAGATACGCAGTATTTT
cdr3_aa: CASSELGTDTQYF

clone_size: NA
d_call: TRBD2
j_call: TRBJ2-1
v_call: TRBV25-1
cdr3_nt: TGTGCCAGCACATCGGGGGGGACTATTTCCTACAATGAGCAGTTCTTC
cdr3_aa: CASTSGGTISYNEQFF

clone_size: NA
d_call: NA
j_call: TRBJ2-1
v_call: TRBV3-1/TRBV3-2
cdr3_nt: TGTGTTGCGGCGAGCTCCTACAATGAGCAGTTCTTC
cdr3_aa: CVAASSYNEQFF

clone_size: NA
d_call: TRBD1
j_call: TRBJ1-1
v_call: TRBV7-9
cdr3_nt: TGTGCCAGCAGCTTACGAGTTTCAGGGGGCTCGAGGAACACTGAAGCTTTCTTT
cdr3_aa: CASSLRVSGGSRNTEAFF

clone_size: NA
d_call: NA
j_call: TRBJ1-5
v_call: TRBV27
cdr3_nt: TGTGCCAGCAGTCCCAGACAGATTAGCAATCAGCCCCAGCATTTT
cdr3_aa: CASSPRQISNQPQHF

clone_size: NA
d_call: TRBD1
j_call: TRBJ2-7
v_call: TRBV19
cdr3_nt: TGTGCCAGTAGTATTGGACAGGGGAGCTCCTACGAGCAGTACTTC
cdr3_aa: CASSIGQGSSYEQYF

clone_size: NA
d_call: NA
j_call: TRBJ2-7
v_call: TRBV29-1
cdr3_nt: TGCAGCGTTGAAGTTCAGGGCTACGAGCAGTACTTC
cdr3_aa: CSVEVQGYEQYF

clone_size: NA
d_call: NA
j_call: TRBJ2-2
v_call: TRBV2
cdr3_nt: TGTGCCAGCAGCCGAGGGGTAGCGGTTCTTGGCACCGGGGAGCTGTTTTTT
cdr3_aa: CASSRGVAVLGTGELFF

clone_size: NA
d_call: TRBD2
j_call: TRBJ2-7
v_call: TRBV11-2
cdr3_nt: TGTGCCAGCAGCTTAGGGCTAGCGGGGGCGAGTGGCTACGAGCAGTACTTC
cdr3_aa: CASSLGLAGASGYEQYF

clone_size: NA
d_call: TRBD2
j_call: TRBJ2-5
v_call: TRBV5-4
cdr3_nt: TGTGCCAGCAGCCGGGGACTAGCGGGAGCGGGTGAGACCCAGTACTTC
cdr3_aa: CASSRGLAGAGETQYF

clone_size: once
d_call: TRBD1
j_call: TRBJ1-2
v_call: TRBV5-1
cdr3_nt: TGCGCCAGCAGCTTGGGACAGGGGTCGGACTATGGCTACACCTTC
cdr3_aa: CASSLGQGSDYGYTF

clone_size: NA
d_call: TRBD1
j_call: TRBJ2-4
v_call: TRBV29-1
cdr3_nt: TGCAGCGCGACCGGGACAGGGGGTAACATTCAGTACTTC
cdr3_aa: CSATGTGGNIQYF

clone_size: NA
d_call: TRBD1
j_call: TRBJ1-1
v_call: TRBV5-4
cdr3_nt: TGTGCCAGCAGCATCGACAGGGGCGAAGCTTTCTTT
cdr3_aa: CASSIDRGEAFF

clone_size: NA
d_call: TRBD1
j_call: TRBJ2-1
v_call: TRBV2
cdr3_nt: TGTGCCAGCTTTGAAGACAGGGGAGGCAATGAGCAGTTCTTC
cdr3_aa: CASFEDRGGNEQFF

clone_size: NA
d_call: TRBD2
j_call: TRBJ2-7
v_call: TRBV7-2
cdr3_nt: TGTGCCAGCAGCTTAGCGGGACTAGGCCACGAGCAGTACTTC
cdr3_aa: CASSLAGLGHEQYF

clone_size: NA
d_call: NA
j_call: TRBJ1-2
v_call: TRBV28
cdr3_nt: TGTGCCAGCAGCCTCGGGCAGGGGTTTCGCCCCTATGGCTACACCTTC
cdr3_aa: CASSLGQGFRPYGYTF

clone_size: once
d_call: NA
j_call: TRBJ1-4
v_call: TRBV2
cdr3_nt: TGTGCCAGCAACTTCGACTACGATGAAAAACTGTTTTTT
cdr3_aa: CASNFDYDEKLFF

clone_size: NA
d_call: TRBD1
j_call: TRBJ1-1
v_call: TRBV2
cdr3_nt: TGTGCCAGCAGTGAACTACAGGGGGCGAGAACTGAAGCTTTCTTT
cdr3_aa: CASSELQGARTEAFF

clone_size: NA
d_call: NA
j_call: TRBJ1-1
v_call: TRBV3-1/TRBV3-2
cdr3_nt: TGTGCCAGCAGCCAAAACCTGGGGAGCACTGAAGCTTTCTTT
cdr3_aa: CASSQNLGSTEAFF

clone_size: NA
d_call: TRBD1
j_call: TRBJ1-4
v_call: TRBV19
cdr3_nt: TGTGCCAGTAGAGACAGGGGCGCAACTAATGAAAAACTGTTTTTT
cdr3_aa: CASRDRGATNEKLFF

clone_size: NA
d_call: NA
j_call: TRBJ1-1
v_call: TRBV3-1/TRBV3-2
cdr3_nt: TGTGCCAGCAGCCCCTCCCCGATCGGGAACACTGAAGCTTTCTTT
cdr3_aa: CASSPSPIGNTEAFF

clone_size: NA
d_call: NA
j_call: TRBJ2-3
v_call: TRBV4-1
cdr3_nt: TGCGCCAGCAGCCAAGGGTGGCAGCGTAGCACAGATACGCAGTATTTT
cdr3_aa: CASSQGWQRSTDTQYF

clone_size: NA
d_call: NA
j_call: TRBJ2-3
v_call: TRBV4-1
cdr3_nt: TGCGCCAGCAGCCAAGATCCGACCGGGAGCGGGTCAGATACGCAGTATTTT
cdr3_aa: CASSQDPTGSGSDTQYF